This T cell receptor beta chain derives from a study of T cells in pancreatic ductal adenocarcinoma (dated by TCRdb to about 2017). In the study overall: Surgically resected pancreatic ductal adenocarcinoma specimens were analyzed for the quantity, spatial distribution, and characteristics of both suppressive cells and tumor-infiltrating CD8+ T cells, an effort aimed at clarifying the adaptive T-cell response occurring naturally.

The CDR3 has 13 amino acids, counting the end cysteine and phenylalanine. CDR3 DNA is the only sequence kept; it has 39 bases, read in frame from the first base. The V and J ends are trimmed by 4 bases and 2 bases, leaving 10 bases between them. CDR1 SGHTS and CDR2 YDEGEE are derived from the germline V gene. The selected pancreatic ductal adenocarcinoma patients had received surgery without neoadjuvant therapy. Peripheral blood was collected in heparin tubes, from which PBMCs were isolated by histopaque density gradient and cryopreserved in approximately 9.8% DMSO. Genomic DNA was extracted from six or seven PBMC and under 10 flash-frozen tumor specimens using the DNeasy Blood and Tissue Kit with Proteinase K and RNase treatment. On this clone: Its target antigen remains unknown. No base quality information exists; no much larger clone differs at one position.

Findings and caveats that apply to the study as a whole: Since most people with pancreatic cancer show up with disease that cannot be operated on, the resected cohort was biased toward the minority who had early-stage disease. T-cell clonality showed no significant difference between tumor and blood, with a mean clonality of around 0.12 in tumors and roughly 0.072 in blood. Compared with tumor samples, blood samples had more total productive templates and about 8-fold more unique clonotypes. Comparisons of clonality between tumor and blood may be biased because tumors are enriched in CD45RO+ effector T cells rather than naive T cells, which biases the comparison toward lower diversity.

The immunoSEQ hsTCRB kit was used to amplify TCR beta CDR3 regions from genomic DNA. An Illumina HiSeq system was used to carry out high-throughput TRB CDR3 sequencing. As for the original processing: Sequencing reads were analyzed with the immunoSEQ software, and nonproductive sequences with premature stops or frame-shifts were excluded. Clonality of the repertoire was calculated as one minus Shannon entropy normalized by log2 of the number of unique productive sequences. The immuneACCESS repertoire file appears here via TCRdb, limited to in-frame rearrangements. These files lack a portion of the clones; in checked studies, under half of the deficit traces to unresolved V genes, and the cause of the others is not known. V and J calls and clone size are as listed in that table; D and trimming were resolved from the DNA. This sample is represented by under 30,000 clones; just over 90% of them were singletons. The ten most abundant clones make up 2.2% of the sample.

The sequenced sample was PBMCs. In this chain, TRBV5-8 is recombined with TRBJ2-7; there is no confident call for the D gene. The receptor comes from a human donor with pancreatic ductal adenocarcinoma. The CDR3 loop reads CASSAYSPYEQYF. The nucleotides read TGTGCCAGCAGCGCGTACAGCCCCTACGAGCAGTACTTC.